This T cell receptor (beta chain) was captured in a study of OX40 agonist ivuxolimab in advanced cancers. General study results and limits: CD8+ T cells were the subset that, on average, had more expanded clones than CD4+. Which antigen the expanded peripheral T cells recognized is unknown. Both CD4+ and CD8+ T cell populations in blood had undergone clonal expansion by week 6 at 0.1 to 3.0 mg/kg.

Repertoires were generated with immunoSEQ multiplex PCR, while TCRdb's copy carries only in-frame clones and drops some. The repertoire holds 35,000 to 40,000 clones, about 88% seen once, with 40% to 45% in the top ten. Regarding this clone: Its antigen is as yet unknown.

V dropped 3 bases and J dropped 4 bases, with 13 bases sitting between them. This CDR3 contains 15 residues. Germline CDR1 and CDR2: MNHEY and SMNVEV (reference sequence). This specimen was CD4+ or CD8+ T cells sorted from blood, taken in a trial of the OX40 agonist ivuxolimab. The clonotype was recovered from an adult with an advanced solid tumor such as melanoma, head and neck, liver or kidney cancer. V usage is TRBV27 and J usage is TRBJ1-5, with no clear D. In DNA, the CDR3 is TGTGCCAGCAGTTTTAACAGAGACCGTAATCAGCCCCAGCATTTT. Translating it yields CASSFNRDRNQPQHF.